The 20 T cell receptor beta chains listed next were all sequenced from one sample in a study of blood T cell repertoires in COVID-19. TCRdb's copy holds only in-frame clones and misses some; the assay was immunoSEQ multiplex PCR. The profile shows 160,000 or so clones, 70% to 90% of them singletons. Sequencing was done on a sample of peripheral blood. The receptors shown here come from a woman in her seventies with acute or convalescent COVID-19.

CDR3 coding DNA: TGTGCCAGCAGCAGGGACAGGACCCTTTCTGAAGCTTTCTTT. This codes for CASSRDRTLSEAFF. This chain joins TRBV7-2 and TRBJ1-1, with TRBD1 identical over 8 bases. The CDR3 runs to 14 residues. The germline V gene encodes CDR1 SGHTA and CDR2 FQGNSA. J gave up 6 bases and V 5 bases, and 8 bases lay outside the gene matches.

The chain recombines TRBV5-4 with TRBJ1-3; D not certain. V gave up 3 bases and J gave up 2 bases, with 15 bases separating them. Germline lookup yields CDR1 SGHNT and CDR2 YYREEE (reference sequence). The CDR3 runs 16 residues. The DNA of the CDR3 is TGTGCCAGCAGCTGGATGTCCTCGGGGACTGGAAACACCATATATTTT. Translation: CASSWMSSGTGNTIYF.

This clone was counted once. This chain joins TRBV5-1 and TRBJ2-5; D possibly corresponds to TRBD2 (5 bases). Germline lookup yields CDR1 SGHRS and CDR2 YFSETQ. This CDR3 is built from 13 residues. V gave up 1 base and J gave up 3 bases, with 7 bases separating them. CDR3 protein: CASSLWEKETQYF. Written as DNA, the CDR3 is TGCGCCAGCAGCTTGTGGGAGAAAGAGACCCAGTACTTC.

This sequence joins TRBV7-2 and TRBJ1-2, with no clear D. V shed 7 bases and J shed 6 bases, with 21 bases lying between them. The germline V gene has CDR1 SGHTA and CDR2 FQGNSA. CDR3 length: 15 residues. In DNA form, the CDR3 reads TGTGCCAGCAACCAACCACTGGGCAGCAGGAATGGCTACACCTTC. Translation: CASNQPLGSRNGYTF.

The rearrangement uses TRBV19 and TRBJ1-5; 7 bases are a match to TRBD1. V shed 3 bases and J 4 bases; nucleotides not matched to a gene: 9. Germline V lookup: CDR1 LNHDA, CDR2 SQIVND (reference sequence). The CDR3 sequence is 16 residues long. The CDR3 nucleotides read TGTGCCAGTAGTATGGGGCAGGGGGTAGCTAATCAGCCCCAGCATTTT. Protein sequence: CASSMGQGVANQPQHF. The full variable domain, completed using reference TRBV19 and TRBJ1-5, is DGGITQSPKYLFRKEGQNVTLSCEQNLNHDAMYWYRQDPGQGLRLIYYSQIVNDFQKGDIAEGYSVSREKKESFPLTVTSAQKNPTAFYLCASSMGQGVANQPQHFGDGTRLSIL.

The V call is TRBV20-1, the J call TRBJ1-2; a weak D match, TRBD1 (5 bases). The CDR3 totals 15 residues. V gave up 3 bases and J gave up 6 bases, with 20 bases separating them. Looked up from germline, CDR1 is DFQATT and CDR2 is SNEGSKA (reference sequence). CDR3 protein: CSASNGGVKVDGYTF. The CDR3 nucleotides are TGCAGTGCTAGTAATGGGGGGGTTAAGGTCGATGGCTACACCTTC.

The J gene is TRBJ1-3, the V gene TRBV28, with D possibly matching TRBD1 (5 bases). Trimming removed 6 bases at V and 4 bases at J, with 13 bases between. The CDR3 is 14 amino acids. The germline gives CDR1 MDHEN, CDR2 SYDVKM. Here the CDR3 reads CASRGDNDGNTIYF. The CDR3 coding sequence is TGTGCCAGCAGAGGGGATAACGACGGAAACACCATATATTTT.

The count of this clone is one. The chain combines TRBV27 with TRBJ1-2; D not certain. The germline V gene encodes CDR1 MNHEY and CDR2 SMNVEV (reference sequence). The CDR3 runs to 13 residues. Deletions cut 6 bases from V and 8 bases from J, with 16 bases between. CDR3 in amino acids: CASRDRLAWGYTF. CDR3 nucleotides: TGTGCCAGCAGGGATAGGTTAGCATGGGGCTACACCTTC.

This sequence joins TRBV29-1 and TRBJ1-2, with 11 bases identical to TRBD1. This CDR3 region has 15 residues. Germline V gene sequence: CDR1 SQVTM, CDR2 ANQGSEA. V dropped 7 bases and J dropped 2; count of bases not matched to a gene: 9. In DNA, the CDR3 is TGCAGCGCGAAACTGGGACAGGGGGAAAACTATGGCTACACCTTC. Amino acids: CSAKLGQGENYGYTF.

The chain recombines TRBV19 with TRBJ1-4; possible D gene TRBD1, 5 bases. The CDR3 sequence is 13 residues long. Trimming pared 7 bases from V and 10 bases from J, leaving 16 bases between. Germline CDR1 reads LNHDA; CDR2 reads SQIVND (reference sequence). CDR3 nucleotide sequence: TGTGCCAGTACCCCTGAGGGGACTCCAAAACTGTTTTTT. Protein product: CASTPEGTPKLFF.

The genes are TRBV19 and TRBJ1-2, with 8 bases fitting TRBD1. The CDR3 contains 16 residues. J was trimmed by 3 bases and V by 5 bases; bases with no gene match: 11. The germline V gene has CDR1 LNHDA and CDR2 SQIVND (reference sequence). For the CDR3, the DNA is TGTGCCAGTAGTTTAAAATCAGGGGGCGCGCACTATGGCTACACCTTC. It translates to CASSLKSGGAHYGYTF.

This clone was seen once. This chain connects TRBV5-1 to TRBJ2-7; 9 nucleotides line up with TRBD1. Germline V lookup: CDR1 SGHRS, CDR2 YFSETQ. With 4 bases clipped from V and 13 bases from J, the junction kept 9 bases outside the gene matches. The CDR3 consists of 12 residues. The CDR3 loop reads CASSEGQGRRYF. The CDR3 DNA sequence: TGCGCCAGCAGCGAGGGACAGGGCCGCAGATACTTC.

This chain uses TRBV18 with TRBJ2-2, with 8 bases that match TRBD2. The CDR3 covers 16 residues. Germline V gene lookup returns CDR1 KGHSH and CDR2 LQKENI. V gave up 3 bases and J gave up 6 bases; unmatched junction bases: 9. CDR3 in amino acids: CASSPDAGGQSGELFF. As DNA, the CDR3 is TGTGCCAGCTCACCCGATGCGGGGGGCCAATCCGGGGAGCTGTTTTTT.

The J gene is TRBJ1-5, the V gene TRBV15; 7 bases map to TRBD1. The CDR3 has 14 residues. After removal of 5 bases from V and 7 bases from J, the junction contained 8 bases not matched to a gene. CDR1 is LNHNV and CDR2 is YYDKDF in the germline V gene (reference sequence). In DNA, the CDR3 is TGTGCCACCAGCGCGGACAGGTCCAGCCAGCCCCAGCATTTT. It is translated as CATSADRSSQPQHF.

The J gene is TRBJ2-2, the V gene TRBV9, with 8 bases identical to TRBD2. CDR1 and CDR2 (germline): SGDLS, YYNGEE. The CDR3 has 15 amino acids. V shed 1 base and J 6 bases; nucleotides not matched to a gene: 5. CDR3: CASSVWTSRAGELFF. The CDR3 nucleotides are TGTGCCAGCAGCGTATGGACTAGCAGGGCCGGGGAGCTGTTTTTT.

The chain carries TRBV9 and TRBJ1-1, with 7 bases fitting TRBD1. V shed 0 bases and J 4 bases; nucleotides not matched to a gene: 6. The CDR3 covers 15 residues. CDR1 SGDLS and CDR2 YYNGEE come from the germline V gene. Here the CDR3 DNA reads TGTGCCAGCAGCGTAGTGAGGGGGCTACGCACTGAAGCTTTCTTT. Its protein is CASSVVRGLRTEAFF.

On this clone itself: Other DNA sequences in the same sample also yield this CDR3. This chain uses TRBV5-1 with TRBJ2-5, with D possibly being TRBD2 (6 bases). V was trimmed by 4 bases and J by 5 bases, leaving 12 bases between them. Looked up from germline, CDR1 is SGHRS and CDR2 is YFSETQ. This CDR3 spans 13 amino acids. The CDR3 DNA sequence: TGCGCCAGCAGCCCCGGGGCGGGGGAGACCCAGTACTTC. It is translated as CASSPGAGETQYF.

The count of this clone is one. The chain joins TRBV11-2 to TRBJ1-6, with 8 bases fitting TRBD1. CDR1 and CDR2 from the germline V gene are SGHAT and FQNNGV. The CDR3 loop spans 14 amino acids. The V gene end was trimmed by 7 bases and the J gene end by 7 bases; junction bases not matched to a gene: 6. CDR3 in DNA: TGTGCCAGCACCCAGGGGGCGCCGAATTCACCCCTCCACTTT. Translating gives CASTQGAPNSPLHF.

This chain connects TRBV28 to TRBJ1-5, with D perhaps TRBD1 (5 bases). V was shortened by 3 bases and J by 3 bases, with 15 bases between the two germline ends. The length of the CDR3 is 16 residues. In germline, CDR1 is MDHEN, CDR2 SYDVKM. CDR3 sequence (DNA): TGTGCCAGCAGTTTTGGCGGGGGAAGGAACAATCAGCCCCAGCATTTT. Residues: CASSFGGGRNNQPQHF. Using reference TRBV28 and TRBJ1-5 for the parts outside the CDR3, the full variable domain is DVKVTQSSRYLVKRTGEKVFLECVQDMDHENMFWYRQDPGLGLRLIYFSYDVKMKEKGDIPEGYSVSREKKERFSLILESASTNQTSMYLCASSFGGGRNNQPQHFGDGTRLSIL.

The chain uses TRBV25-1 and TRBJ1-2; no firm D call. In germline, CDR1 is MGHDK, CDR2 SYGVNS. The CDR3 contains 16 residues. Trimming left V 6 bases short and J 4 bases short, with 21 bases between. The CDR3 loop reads CASSVGGRISSYGYTF. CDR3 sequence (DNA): TGTGCCAGCAGCGTGGGAGGACGGATTTCCTCCTATGGCTACACCTTC.